Each of the 25 T cell receptor beta chains below was sequenced from the same sample in a study of vaccination and CD4 T cells after COVID-19. Treatment meaning: roughly nine-day PBMC culture with coronavirus spike peptide pools or control peptides (ViraFEST assay). Researchers used the Oncomine TCR Beta short-read assay to sequence DNA from cultured CD4+ T cells. TCRdb re-called the PCR reads through MiXCR, storing one row per CDR3 protein. The repertoire consists of fewer than 20,000 distinct CDR3 sequences, with 40% to 50% occurring once and the leading ten covering 3% to 4%. No cognate antigen is known for these TCRs. Sequenced: CD4+ T cells from blood, cultured in vitro. The source of these receptors is a human donor who had recovered from COVID-19.

This clonotype has more than one count but fewer than ten. J is TRBJ1-1 and V is TRBV20-1; TRBD1 is a possible D gene (6 bases). In germline, CDR1 is DFQATT, CDR2 SNEGSKA (reference sequence). V was clipped by 5 bases and J by 11 bases, with 21 bases between them. This CDR3 is built from 13 residues. The CDR3 region is CSAQDSNHREAFF. In DNA, the CDR3 is TGCAGTGCTCAGGACAGTAACCATCGAGAGGCTTTCTTT.

This chain links TRBV5-1 with TRBJ2-1; 11 bases are shared with TRBD2. Unmatched junction bases numbered 14, after V lost 3 bases and J lost 0 bases. This CDR3 comprises 20 residues. Germline assignment: CDR1 SGHRS and CDR2 YFSETQ. The CDR3 loop reads CASSYTTGTSGRSSYNEQFF. CDR3 bases: TGCGCCAGCAGCTATACTACCGGGACTAGCGGACGAAGCTCCTACAATGAGCAGTTCTTC.

This clonotype has just a few counts. The genes are TRBV6-1 and TRBJ1-1; D is unresolved. The germline V and J ends were trimmed by 6 bases and 1 base, with 6 bases remaining between them. The germline gives CDR1 MNHNS, CDR2 SASEGT. CDR3 length: 12 residues. DNA of the CDR3: TGTGCCAGCAGGTTGGGGAACACTGAAGCTTTCTTT. Protein sequence: CASRLGNTEAFF.

The J gene is TRBJ1-2, the V gene TRBV5-1; D gene ambiguous. With 0 bases removed from V and 2 bases from J, the gap between germline ends came to 8 bases. CDR3 length equals 14 residues. Germline CDR1 and CDR2: SGHRS and YFSETQ. This chain's CDR3 is CASSLEGGNYGYTF. In nucleotides, the CDR3 is TGCGCCAGCAGCTTGGAGGGCGGAAACTATGGCTACACCTTC.

The rearrangement uses TRBV12-3 or TRBV12-4 and TRBJ2-3; no clear D. V was shortened by 2 bases and J by 2 bases, with 2 bases between the two germline ends. CDR3 length: 12 amino acids. CDR3 DNA sequence: TGTGCCAGCAGTTTAATCACAGATACGCAGTATTTT. Translating gives CASSLITDTQYF.

The chain joins TRBV28 to TRBJ1-5, with D perhaps matching TRBD1 (5 bases). Germline CDR1 reads MDHEN; CDR2 reads SYDVKM. CDR3 length: 16 residues. With 3 bases removed from V and 1 base from J, the gap between germline ends came to 13 bases. CDR3 loop: CASSFRGVKSNQPQHF. In DNA, the CDR3 is TGTGCCAGCAGTTTCAGAGGGGTCAAAAGCAATCAGCCCCAGCATTTT.

The chain combines TRBV2 with TRBJ1-3; no firm D call. CDR1 and CDR2 from the germline V gene are SNHLY and FYNNEI. The CDR3 runs 14 residues. V lost 6 bases and J 1 base, leaving 10 bases between the germline ends. The CDR3 region has the DNA TGTGCCAGCAGCCCCACCCTTTCTGGAAACACCATATATTTT. Protein product: CASSPTLSGNTIYF.

V gene TRBV7-3 combines with J gene TRBJ2-3; no reliable D call. Germline loops: CDR1 SGHTA, CDR2 FQGTGA. V lost 1 base to trimming and J lost 4 bases, with 6 bases between them. This CDR3 is 13 amino acids long. Here the CDR3 DNA reads TGTGCCAGCAGCTTAAATAGGGCAGATACGCAGTATTTT. Translated, it gives CASSLNRADTQYF.

In this sample, this clonotype turned up once. The CDR3 spells CASSKGLDTQYF. The CDR3, as DNA: TGTGCCAGCAGCAAGGGACTAGATACGCAGTATTTT. The chain couples TRBV7-3 to TRBJ2-3; TRBD2 might be the D (6 bases). Deletions cut 5 bases from V and 5 bases from J, with 8 bases between. The CDR3 spans 12 residues. Germline V gene sequence: CDR1 SGHTA, CDR2 FQGTGA.

This sequence joins TRBV30 and TRBJ2-7; 7 bases map to TRBD1. The germline V gene has CDR1 GTSNPN and CDR2 SVGIG (reference sequence). V lost 7 bases to trimming and J lost 2 bases; unmatched junction nucleotides: 8. The CDR3 has 13 residues. The CDR3 DNA reads as TGTGCCTCCCGACAGGGTGGGCCCTACGAGCAGTACTTC. This encodes CASRQGGPYEQYF.

Within the sample, this clonotype is medium-sized (0.01 to 0.1%). The chain recombines TRBV28 with TRBJ1-1; tentatively, D is TRBD1 (6 bases). Trimming removed 5 bases at V and 3 bases at J, with 7 bases between. The CDR3 runs 12 residues. Germline CDR1 is MDHEN and CDR2 is SYDVKM. CDR3 loop: CASSPGDTEAFF. CDR3 in DNA: TGTGCCAGCAGTCCAGGGGACACTGAAGCTTTCTTT.

The J gene is TRBJ1-4, the V gene TRBV12-3 or TRBV12-4; weak D call: TRBD1 (5 bases). The V gene lost 5 bases and the J gene lost 7 bases, with 17 bases spanning the gap. The CDR3 is made up of 15 amino acids. CDR3 sequence: CASSPSGMISEKLFF. The DNA for the CDR3 is TGTGCCAGCAGTCCCTCAGGGATGATTAGTGAAAAACTGTTTTTT.

This chain connects TRBV28 to TRBJ2-1, with TRBD2 identical over 14 bases. Per the germline V gene, CDR1 is MDHEN and CDR2 is SYDVKM. After removal of 4 bases from V and 7 bases from J, the junction contained 6 bases not matched to a gene. This CDR3 is built from 16 residues. The CDR3 DNA reads TGTGCCAGCAGTTCGACTAGCGGGAGGGCCCGTAATGAGCAGTTCTTC. It yields the protein CASSSTSGRARNEQFF. Drawing the rest from reference TRBV28 and TRBJ2-1, the complete variable domain is DVKVTQSSRYLVKRTGEKVFLECVQDMDHENMFWYRQDPGLGLRLIYFSYDVKMKEKGDIPEGYSVSREKKERFSLILESASTNQTSMYLCASSSTSGRARNEQFFGPGTRLTVL.

This chain uses TRBV20-1 with TRBJ1-4, with D unresolved. Deletions cut 3 bases from V and 4 bases from J, with 9 bases between. The germline CDR1 and CDR2 sequences are DFQATT and SNEGSKA (reference sequence). The CDR3 loop spans 13 amino acids. CDR3 region: CSASRTINEKLFF. CDR3 DNA: TGCAGTGCTAGCCGGACGATTAATGAAAAACTGTTTTTT.

The rearrangement uses TRBV20-1 and TRBJ2-7; 8 nucleotides align to TRBD1. The CDR3 is made up of 21 amino acids. Looked up from germline, CDR1 is DFQATT and CDR2 is SNEGSKA (reference sequence). V trimming: 0 bases; J trimming: 0 bases; junction bases outside the gene matches: 22. This chain's CDR3 is CSARDLSSRDRIKARSYEQYF. The CDR3 bases are TGCAGTGCTAGAGATCTCTCATCCCGGGACAGGATTAAGGCACGCTCCTACGAGCAGTACTTC.

The rearrangement uses TRBV10-3 and TRBJ2-2, with D perhaps matching TRBD1 (6 bases). Germline-derived CDR1 and CDR2 are ENHRY and SYGVKD. The CDR3 has 18 residues. V was pared by 0 bases and J by 2 bases, with 16 bases between. Written as DNA, the CDR3 is TGTGCCATCAGTGAGTCGGCCCCAGGGGCGGCTAACACCGGGGAGCTGTTTTTT. Its protein is CAISESAPGAANTGELFF.

This chain uses TRBV25-1 with TRBJ1-2; D unresolved. The CDR3 covers 15 residues. Germline V gene data show CDR1 as MGHDK and CDR2 as SYGVNS. V lost 5 bases and J lost 0, with 13 bases in between. CDR3 amino acids: CASSPSVGTNYGYTF. CDR3 coding DNA: TGTGCCAGCAGTCCGTCGGTCGGTACTAACTATGGCTACACCTTC.

This clonotype was observed a handful of times. This chain uses TRBV2 with TRBJ2-7; no clear D. V was cut by 2 bases and J by 0 bases, with 11 bases left in between. From germline, CDR1 is SNHLY and CDR2 FYNNEI. The CDR3 length is 15 residues. Here the CDR3 reads CASSEQSISSYEQYF. The CDR3 coding sequence is TGTGCCAGCAGTGAACAGTCGATTAGCTCCTACGAGCAGTACTTC.

V and J are TRBV5-1 and TRBJ1-5, with TRBD1 identical over 8 bases. CDR3 length equals 17 residues. With 0 bases clipped from V and 1 base from J, the junction kept 6 bases outside the gene matches. CDR1 is SGHRS, CDR2 YFSETQ, per germline. This chain's CDR3 is CASSLEPTGASNQPQHF. The CDR3, as DNA: TGCGCCAGCAGCTTGGAACCGACAGGGGCGAGCAATCAGCCCCAGCATTTT.

The chain links TRBV12-3 or TRBV12-4 to TRBJ2-7, with 7 bases matching TRBD1. The CDR3 totals 17 residues. V trimming: 6 bases; J trimming: 3 bases; junction bases outside the gene matches: 17. The CDR3 coding sequence is TGTGCCAGCAGCTCCGGACAGGACCGGCGATTGGTCTACGAGCAGTACTTC. Its translation is CASSSGQDRRLVYEQYF.

CDR3 sequence: CASSEFRGRGNTGELFF. CDR3 nucleotide sequence: TGTGCCAGCAGTGAATTTCGCGGGAGGGGAAACACCGGGGAGCTGTTTTTT. The chain has TRBV6-1 and TRBJ2-2, with TRBD2 matching 9 bases. CDR1 MNHNS and CDR2 SASEGT come from the germline V gene. Trimming cost V 2 bases and J 2 bases; bases outside gene matches: 6. The CDR3 length is 17 residues.

This sequence joins TRBV28 and TRBJ2-2; no definite D call. Trimming took off 6 bases at V and 6 bases at J, with 8 bases between the two ends. Germline CDR1 MDHEN, CDR2 SYDVKM. This CDR3 region has 12 residues. CDR3 amino acids: CASRGAAGELFF. As DNA, the CDR3 is TGTGCCAGCAGGGGTGCGGCCGGGGAGCTGTTTTTT.

The chain is built from TRBV12-3 or TRBV12-4 and TRBJ2-7, with D perhaps matching TRBD2 (5 bases). V was pared by 6 bases and J by 2 bases, with 17 bases between. The CDR3 loop spans 15 amino acids. CDR3 in DNA: TGTGCCAGCAGCCCCCGGGGTCCAGGAGCCTACGAGCAGTACTTC. This gives the protein CASSPRGPGAYEQYF.

The sample holds a few counts of this clonotype. This rearrangement joins TRBV28 to TRBJ1-2; D is perhaps TRBD1 (5 bases). The germline gives CDR1 MDHEN, CDR2 SYDVKM. This CDR3 has 11 amino acids. The V and J ends lost 11 bases and 2 bases respectively, with 9 bases between them. CDR3 loop: CAVDTNYGYTF. DNA for the CDR3: TGTGCCGTGGACACAAACTATGGCTACACCTTC.

This clonotype was seen a handful of times. The chain has TRBV2 and TRBJ2-5, with TRBD2 matching over 10 bases. This CDR3 is 16 amino acids long. In germline, CDR1 is SNHLY, CDR2 FYNNEI. With 3 bases clipped from V and 5 bases from J, the junction kept 9 bases outside the gene matches. The CDR3 coding sequence is TGTGCCAGCAGTGACGCAAGCGGGAGGGCCCTTGAGACCCAGTACTTC. The encoded protein is CASSDASGRALETQYF.